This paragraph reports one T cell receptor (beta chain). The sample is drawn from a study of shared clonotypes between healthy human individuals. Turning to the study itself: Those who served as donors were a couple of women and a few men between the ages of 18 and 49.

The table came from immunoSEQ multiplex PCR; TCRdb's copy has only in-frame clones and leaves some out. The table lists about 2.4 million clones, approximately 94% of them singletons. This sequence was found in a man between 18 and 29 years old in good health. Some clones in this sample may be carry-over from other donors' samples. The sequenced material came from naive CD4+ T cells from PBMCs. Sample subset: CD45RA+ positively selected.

This CDR3 reads CASSGQGGRMNTEAFF. DNA of the CDR3: TGCGCCAGCAGTGGACAGGGAGGACGGATGAACACTGAAGCTTTCTTT. This chain uses TRBV5-1 with TRBJ1-1; 8 bases map to TRBD1. From germline, CDR1 is SGHRS and CDR2 YFSETQ. This CDR3 has 16 residues. The J segment lost 0 bases and the V segment lost 5 bases, leaving 9 bases of the junction unmatched.